These 25 T cell receptor beta chains were all obtained from the same sample, sequenced in a study of blood T cell repertoires in COVID-19. Clones were read by immunoSEQ multiplex PCR, and TCRdb kept only the in-frame ones, dropping some. The table lists a few hundred thousand clones, more than 75% of them singletons. The sample comprised PBMCs or T cells enriched from blood (not recorded which). The source of these receptors is a woman between 18 and 29 years old who had recovered from COVID-19.

The CDR3 bases are TGTGCCAGCAGTTACTCCGTGTGGGGGGACTACGAGCAGTACTTC. This sequence encodes CASSYSVWGDYEQYF. The genes are TRBV6-5 and TRBJ2-7; possibly TRBD2 for D (6 bases). The V end lost 0 bases, the J end lost 3 bases, and 12 bases lay between the germline ends. This CDR3 is built from 15 residues. Looked up from germline, CDR1 is MNHEY and CDR2 is SVGAGI.

CDR3 DNA sequence: TGTGCCAGCAGCCCCCAGATGGTCGTAGGGGTTCTCTCTGGAAACACCATATATTTT. Its protein is CASSPQMVVGVLSGNTIYF. V and J are TRBV9 and TRBJ1-3, with a possible D match to TRBD1 (5 bases). The germline CDR1 and CDR2 sequences are SGDLS and YYNGEE. The CDR3 sequence is 19 residues long. V was clipped by 4 bases and J by 0 bases, with 23 bases between them.

This clone was counted once. The genes are TRBV7-2 and TRBJ2-7; the match to TRBD2 covers 9 bases. CDR3 length: 14 amino acids. The ends lost 5 bases at V and 5 bases at J; junction bases unmatched: 7. Germline CDR1 and CDR2: SGHTA and FQGNSA. For the CDR3, the DNA is TGTGCCAGCAGCGCTAGCGGGAACACCCACGAGCAGTACTTC. It codes for CASSASGNTHEQYF.

The CDR3 is CASSFGAVQETQYF. The CDR3 DNA follows: TGTGCCAGCAGTTTTGGGGCGGTCCAAGAGACCCAGTACTTC. This chain uses TRBV27 with TRBJ2-5; possibly TRBD1 for D (5 bases). Deletions cut 3 bases from V and 1 base from J, with 9 bases between. Germline V CDR1 and CDR2: MNHEY, SMNVEV (reference sequence). The CDR3 consists of 14 residues.

The chain joins TRBV11-2 to TRBJ1-2; D is undetermined. CDR1 is SGHAT and CDR2 is FQNNGV in the germline V gene. The CDR3 totals 12 residues. Trimming cost V 5 bases and J 7 bases, with 11 bases left between them. The CDR3 reads CASSEITSGYTF. The CDR3 nucleotides are TGTGCCAGCAGCGAAATAACTAGTGGCTACACCTTC.

This chain joins TRBV28 and TRBJ1-1; perhaps TRBD1 as D (5 bases). Trimming cost V 3 bases and J 0 bases, with 11 bases left between them. Germline lookup yields CDR1 MDHEN and CDR2 SYDVKM. The length of the CDR3 is 15 residues. The CDR3 reads CASSFVGRLNTEAFF. CDR3 coding DNA: TGTGCCAGCAGTTTTGTGGGGCGGTTGAACACTGAAGCTTTCTTT.

This clone showed up just once. The chain carries TRBV19 and TRBJ1-5, with 8 nucleotides matching TRBD1. This CDR3 has 17 amino acids. The germline CDR1 and CDR2 sequences are LNHDA and SQIVND (reference sequence). V lost 5 bases to trimming and J lost 6 bases; unmatched junction nucleotides: 15. Here the CDR3 DNA reads TGTGCCAGTAGTCCGACTTACAGGGGGGTACTAAGTCAGCCCCAGCATTTT. Its translation is CASSPTYRGVLSQPQHF.

V and J are TRBV11-2 and TRBJ2-5; 12 bases line up with TRBD2. V was clipped by 5 bases and J by 0 bases; unmatched bases: 4. Germline lookup yields CDR1 SGHAT and CDR2 FQNNGV. The CDR3 runs 16 residues. In nucleotides, the CDR3 is TGTGCCAGCAGCCCAACTAGCGGGGGGAACCAAGAGACCCAGTACTTC. Amino acid sequence: CASSPTSGGNQETQYF.

The rearrangement joins TRBV4-2 to TRBJ1-6, with TRBD1 matching 9 bases. CDR3 length equals 17 residues. Germline V gene lookup returns CDR1 LGHNA and CDR2 YNFKEQ. J was trimmed by 7 bases and V by 4 bases; bases with no gene match: 11. The CDR3 region has the DNA TGTGCCAGCAGCCGCATTACAGGGACAGGGTCGAATTCACCCCTCCACTTT. Its translation: CASSRITGTGSNSPLHF.

This chain links TRBV7-9 with TRBJ1-5, with 7 bases aligning to TRBD1. Losses at the gene ends were 2 bases for V and 6 bases for J; bases not matched to a gene: 1. The CDR3 has 13 residues. CDR1 is SEHNR, CDR2 FQNEAQ, per germline (reference sequence). The CDR3 here is CASSLRQGQPQHF. The CDR3 DNA follows: TGTGCCAGCAGCTTACGACAGGGTCAGCCCCAGCATTTT.

The gene calls are TRBV9 and TRBJ1-3; 8 bases are a match to TRBD1. Germline loops: CDR1 SGDLS, CDR2 YYNGEE. The CDR3 totals 15 residues. The V gene end was trimmed by 4 bases and the J gene end by 1 base; junction bases not matched to a gene: 4. As DNA, the CDR3 is TGTGCCAGCAGCAACACAGGGGGTTCTGGAAACACCATATATTTT. Translation: CASSNTGGSGNTIYF.

For this clone: This sample also contains other DNA sequences that code for the same CDR3. CDR3 region: CASSESQGVNTEAFF. The DNA of the CDR3 is TGCGCCAGCAGTGAGTCTCAGGGGGTGAACACTGAAGCTTTCTTT. The chain couples TRBV10-1 to TRBJ1-1; TRBD1 agrees at 7 bases. V lost 0 bases to trimming and J lost 0 bases; unmatched junction nucleotides: 1. CDR1 is WNHNN and CDR2 is SYGVQD in the germline V gene (reference sequence). The CDR3 extends over 15 amino acids.

The V gene is TRBV7-9, the J gene TRBJ2-2; 7 bases map to TRBD1. Germline V gene data show CDR1 as SEHNR and CDR2 as FQNEAQ (reference sequence). This CDR3 is 15 amino acids long. V lost 10 bases and J lost 6; bases outside the gene matches: 14. Written as DNA, the CDR3 is TGTGCCATCACACTCTACAGGGGAGTGGCCGGGGAGCTGTTTTTT. Protein sequence: CAITLYRGVAGELFF. The whole variable domain, remainder taken from reference TRBV7-9 and TRBJ2-2, is DTGVSQNPRHKITKRGQNVTFRCDPISEHNRLYWYRQTLGQGPEFLTYFQNEAQLEKSRLLSDRFSAERPKGSFSTLEIQRTEQGDSAMYLCAITLYRGVAGELFFGEGSRLTVL.

The chain has TRBV19 and TRBJ1-2, with D perhaps matching TRBD1 (5 bases). V was pared by 4 bases and J by 2 bases, with 11 bases between. CDR3 length: 14 residues. Germline lookup yields CDR1 LNHDA and CDR2 SQIVND (reference sequence). The DNA of the CDR3 is TGTGCCAGTAGTAGGGGGACTAACAACTATGGCTACACCTTC. Translated: CASSRGTNNYGYTF.

The V and J genes are TRBV15 and TRBJ1-3; possible D gene TRBD1, 5 bases. There are 17 residues in the CDR3. V lost 3 bases and J lost 0, with 15 bases in between. Germline V gives CDR1 LNHNV, CDR2 YYDKDF (reference sequence). In DNA form, the CDR3 reads TGTGCCACCAGCAGCTTGGGGGGATACTACTCTGGAAACACCATATATTTT. Its translation: CATSSLGGYYSGNTIYF.

Comment on this clone: One junction end disagrees with the germline gene, perhaps due to a read error. The gene calls are TRBV7-9 and TRBJ1-1, with a possible D match to TRBD1 (5 bases). CDR1 and CDR2 (germline): SEHNR, FQNEAQ (reference sequence). The CDR3 has 13 residues. Written as DNA, the CDR3 is TGTGCCAGCAGCTTAGGCGACGAACTCGGACACTCCTTT. It translates to CASSLGDELGHSF. Filled out from reference TRBV7-9 and TRBJ1-1, the complete variable domain reads DTGVSQNPRHKITKRGQNVTFRCDPISEHNRLYWYRQTLGQGPEFLTYFQNEAQLEKSRLLSDRFSAERPKGSFSTLEIQRTEQGDSAMYLCASSLGDELGHSFGQGTRLTVV.

V and J are TRBV7-9 and TRBJ2-1; 7 positions agree with TRBD2. Per the germline V gene, CDR1 is SEHNR and CDR2 is FQNEAQ (reference sequence). The CDR3 covers 14 residues. Losses at the gene ends were 5 bases for V and 5 bases for J; bases not matched to a gene: 6. The CDR3: CASSLPGLNNEQFF. The CDR3, as DNA: TGTGCCAGCAGCCTACCGGGACTAAACAATGAGCAGTTCTTC.

The sample holds a few counts of this clone. The rearrangement joins TRBV5-6 to TRBJ1-1; no reliable D call. Trimming took 0 bases from V and 6 from J, leaving 6 bases between them. The CDR3 spans 12 residues. Germline CDR1 reads SGHDT; CDR2 reads YYEEEE. CDR3: CASSLVPAEAFF. CDR3 DNA sequence: TGTGCCAGCAGCTTGGTCCCCGCTGAAGCTTTCTTT. The variable domain in full, completed from reference TRBV5-6 and TRBJ1-1, reads DAGVTQSPTHLIKTRGQQVTLRCSPKSGHDTVSWYQQALGQGPQFIFQYYEEEERQRGNFPDRFSGHQFPNYSSELNVNALLLGDSALYLCASSLVPAEAFFGQGTRLTVV.

The chain combines TRBV24-1 with TRBJ1-5; 9 nucleotides agree with TRBD1. V lost 4 bases and J lost 7; bases outside the gene matches: 4. The CDR3 length is 14 residues. Looked up from germline, CDR1 is KGHDR and CDR2 is SFDVKD. CDR3 loop: CATSEGTGNQPQHF. DNA of the CDR3: TGTGCCACCAGTGAAGGGACAGGGAACCAGCCCCAGCATTTT.

This sequence joins TRBV7-9 and TRBJ2-2, with D tentatively TRBD2 (6 bases). V was pared by 10 bases and J by 7 bases, with 19 bases between. The germline CDR1 and CDR2 sequences are SEHNR and FQNEAQ (reference sequence). This CDR3 has 14 residues. The CDR3 region is CATRDSGSGGELFF. The CDR3 DNA follows: TGTGCCACCCGGGACTCGGGCTCGGGCGGGGAGCTGTTTTTT.

This rearrangement joins TRBV14 to TRBJ2-2; maybe TRBD1 (5 bases). This CDR3 region has 16 residues. In germline, CDR1 is SGHDN, CDR2 FVKESK. V lost 1 base and J lost 1, with 10 bases in between. The CDR3 is CASSQGRQRNTGELFF. DNA of the CDR3: TGTGCCAGCAGCCAAGGGAGACAGCGGAACACCGGGGAGCTGTTTTTT.

The chain combines TRBV30 with TRBJ1-3, with unresolved D. The CDR3 loop spans 12 amino acids. Per the germline V gene, CDR1 is GTSNPN and CDR2 is SVGIG (reference sequence). The germline V and J ends were trimmed by 5 bases and 0 bases, with 5 bases remaining between them. The chain's CDR3 is CAWDNSGNTIYF. CDR3 sequence (DNA): TGTGCCTGGGATAACTCTGGAAACACCATATATTTT.

The J gene is TRBJ2-1, the V gene TRBV18; 9 bases match TRBD2. Losses at the gene ends were 5 bases for V and 0 bases for J; bases not matched to a gene: 8. The V gene's germline CDR1 is KGHSH and CDR2 LQKENI. The CDR3 has 17 residues. The CDR3 reads CASSSLLAGVSYNEQFF. In DNA form, the CDR3 reads TGTGCCAGCTCATCTCTCTTAGCGGGAGTCTCCTACAATGAGCAGTTCTTC.

This chain links TRBV7-9 with TRBJ1-4; tentatively, D is TRBD1 (6 bases). Germline-derived CDR1 and CDR2 are SEHNR and FQNEAQ (reference sequence). Trimming pared 5 bases from V and 7 bases from J, leaving 17 bases between. The CDR3 extends over 15 amino acids. The CDR3 DNA reads TGTGCCAGCAGCGGGGGCCCCGTGGGGCGTGAAAAACTGTTTTTT. It translates to CASSGGPVGREKLFF. The full variable domain, completed using reference TRBV7-9 and TRBJ1-4, is DTGVSQNPRHKITKRGQNVTFRCDPISEHNRLYWYRQTLGQGPEFLTYFQNEAQLEKSRLLSDRFSAERPKGSFSTLEIQRTEQGDSAMYLCASSGGPVGREKLFFGSGTQLSVL.

About this clone itself: One junction end disagrees with the germline gene, perhaps due to a read error. This chain joins TRBV6-1 and TRBJ1-1; 7 nucleotides line up with TRBD1. This CDR3 region has 16 residues. In germline, CDR1 is MNHNS, CDR2 SASEGT. In nucleotides, the CDR3 is TGTGCCAGCAGGGAAGGGACAGTGAGAATGAACACTGAAGCTTTCTTT. Residues: CASREGTVRMNTEAFF.